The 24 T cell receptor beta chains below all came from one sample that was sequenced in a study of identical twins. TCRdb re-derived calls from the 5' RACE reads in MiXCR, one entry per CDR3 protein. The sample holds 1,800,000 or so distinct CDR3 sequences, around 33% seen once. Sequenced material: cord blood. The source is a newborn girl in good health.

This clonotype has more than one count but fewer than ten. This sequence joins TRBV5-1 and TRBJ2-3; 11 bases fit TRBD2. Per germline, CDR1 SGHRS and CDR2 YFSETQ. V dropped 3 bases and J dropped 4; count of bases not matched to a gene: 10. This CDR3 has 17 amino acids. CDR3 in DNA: TGCGCCAGCAGCTGGGACCAACTAGCGGGAGTCCCAGATACGCAGTATTTT. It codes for CASSWDQLAGVPDTQYF.

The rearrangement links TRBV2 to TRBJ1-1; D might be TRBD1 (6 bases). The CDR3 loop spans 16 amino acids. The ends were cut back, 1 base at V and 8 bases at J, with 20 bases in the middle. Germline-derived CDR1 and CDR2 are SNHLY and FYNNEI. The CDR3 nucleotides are TGTGCCAGCAGTGAAGGCCCAGGGGTTATGGGGACCGAAGCTTTCTTT. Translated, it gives CASSEGPGVMGTEAFF.

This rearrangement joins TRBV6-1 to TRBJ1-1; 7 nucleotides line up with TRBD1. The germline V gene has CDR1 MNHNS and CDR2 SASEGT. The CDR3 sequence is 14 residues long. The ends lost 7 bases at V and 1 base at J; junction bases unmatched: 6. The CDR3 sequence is CASMLQGRNTEAFF. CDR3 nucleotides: TGTGCCAGCATGTTACAGGGGAGGAACACTGAAGCTTTCTTT.

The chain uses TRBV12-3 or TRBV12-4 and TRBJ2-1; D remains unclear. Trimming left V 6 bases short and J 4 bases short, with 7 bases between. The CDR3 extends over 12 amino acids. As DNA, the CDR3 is TGTGCCAGCAGCGCACTATACAATGAGCAGTTCTTC. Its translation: CASSALYNEQFF.

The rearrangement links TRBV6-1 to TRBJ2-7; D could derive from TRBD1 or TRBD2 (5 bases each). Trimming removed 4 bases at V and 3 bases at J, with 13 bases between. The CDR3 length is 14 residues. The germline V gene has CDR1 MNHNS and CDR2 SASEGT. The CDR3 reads CASSGDGVDYEQYF. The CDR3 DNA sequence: TGTGCCAGCAGTGGGGACGGCGTCGACTACGAGCAGTACTTC.

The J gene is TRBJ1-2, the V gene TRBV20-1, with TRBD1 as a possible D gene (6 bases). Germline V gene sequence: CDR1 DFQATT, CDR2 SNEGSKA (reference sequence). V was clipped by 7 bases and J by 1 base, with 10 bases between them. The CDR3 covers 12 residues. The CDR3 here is CSVPDSNYGYTF. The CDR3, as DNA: TGCAGTGTTCCGGACAGTAACTATGGCTACACCTTC.

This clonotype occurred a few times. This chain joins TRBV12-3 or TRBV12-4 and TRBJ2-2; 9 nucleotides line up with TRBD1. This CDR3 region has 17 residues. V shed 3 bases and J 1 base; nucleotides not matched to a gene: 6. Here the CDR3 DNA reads TGTGCCAGCAGTTTCCCTCGGGGACAGGGGAACACCGGGGAGCTGTTTTTT. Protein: CASSFPRGQGNTGELFF.

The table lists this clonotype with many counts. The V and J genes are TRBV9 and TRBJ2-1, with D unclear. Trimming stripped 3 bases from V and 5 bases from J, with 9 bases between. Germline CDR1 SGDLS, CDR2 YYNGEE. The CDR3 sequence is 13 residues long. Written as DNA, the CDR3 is TGTGCCAGCAGCGGACACAACAACAATGAGCAGTTCTTC. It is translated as CASSGHNNNEQFF.

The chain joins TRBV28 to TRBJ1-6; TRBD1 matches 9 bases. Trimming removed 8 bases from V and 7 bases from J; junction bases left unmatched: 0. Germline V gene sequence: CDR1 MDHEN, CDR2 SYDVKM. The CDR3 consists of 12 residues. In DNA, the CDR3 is TGTGCCAGCGACAGGGGGAATTCACCCCTCCACTTT. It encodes CASDRGNSPLHF. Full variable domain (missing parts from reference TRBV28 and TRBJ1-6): DVKVTQSSRYLVKRTGEKVFLECVQDMDHENMFWYRQDPGLGLRLIYFSYDVKMKEKGDIPEGYSVSREKKERFSLILESASTNQTSMYLCASDRGNSPLHFGNGTRLTVT.

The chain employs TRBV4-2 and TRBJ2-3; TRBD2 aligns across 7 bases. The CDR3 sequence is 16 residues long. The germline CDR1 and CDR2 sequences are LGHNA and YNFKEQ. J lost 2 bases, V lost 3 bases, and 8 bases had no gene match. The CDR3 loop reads CASSQAGEGLTDTQYF. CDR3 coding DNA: TGTGCCAGCAGCCAGGCGGGGGAGGGGCTCACAGATACGCAGTATTTT.

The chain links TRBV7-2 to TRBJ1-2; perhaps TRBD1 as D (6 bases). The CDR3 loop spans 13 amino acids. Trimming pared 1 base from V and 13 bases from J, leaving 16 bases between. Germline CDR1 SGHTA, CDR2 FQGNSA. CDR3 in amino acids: CASSLGGGSLSTF. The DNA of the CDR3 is TGTGCCAGCAGCTTAGGGGGGGGCAGTCTTTCCACCTTC.

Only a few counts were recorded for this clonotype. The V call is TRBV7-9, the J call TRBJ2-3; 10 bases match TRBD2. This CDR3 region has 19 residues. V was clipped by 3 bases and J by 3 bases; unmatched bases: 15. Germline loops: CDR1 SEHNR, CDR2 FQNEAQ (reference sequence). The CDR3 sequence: CASSFASIVGTSVTDTQYF. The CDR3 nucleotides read TGTGCCAGCAGCTTTGCCTCCATTGTCGGGACTAGCGTTACAGATACGCAGTATTTT. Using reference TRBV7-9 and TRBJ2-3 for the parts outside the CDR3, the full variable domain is DTGVSQNPRHKITKRGQNVTFRCDPISEHNRLYWYRQTLGQGPEFLTYFQNEAQLEKSRLLSDRFSAERPKGSFSTLEIQRTEQGDSAMYLCASSFASIVGTSVTDTQYFGPGTRLTVL.

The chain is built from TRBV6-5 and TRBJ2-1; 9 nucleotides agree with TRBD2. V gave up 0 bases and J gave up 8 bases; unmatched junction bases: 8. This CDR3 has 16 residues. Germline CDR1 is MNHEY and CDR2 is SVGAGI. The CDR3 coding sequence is TGTGCCAGCAGTTACTCGATCTCTACTAGCGGGCATGAGCAGTTCTTC. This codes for CASSYSISTSGHEQFF.

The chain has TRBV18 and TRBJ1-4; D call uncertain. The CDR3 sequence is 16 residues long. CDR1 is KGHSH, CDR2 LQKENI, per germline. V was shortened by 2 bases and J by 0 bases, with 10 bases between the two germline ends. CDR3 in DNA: TGTGCCAGCTCACCAAGACCGATTGCAACTAATGAAAAACTGTTTTTT. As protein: CASSPRPIATNEKLFF.

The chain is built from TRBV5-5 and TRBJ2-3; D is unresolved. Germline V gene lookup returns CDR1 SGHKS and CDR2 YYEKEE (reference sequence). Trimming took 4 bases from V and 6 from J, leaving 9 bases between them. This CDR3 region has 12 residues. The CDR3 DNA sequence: TGTGCCAGCAGCGGAATGAGTGATACGCAGTATTTT. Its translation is CASSGMSDTQYF.

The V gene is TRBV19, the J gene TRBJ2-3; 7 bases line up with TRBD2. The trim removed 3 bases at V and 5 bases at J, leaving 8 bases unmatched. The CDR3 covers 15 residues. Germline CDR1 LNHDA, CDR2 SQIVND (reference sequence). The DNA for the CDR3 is TGTGCCAGTAGTATTGGTCGCGGGAGAGTAGATACGCAGTATTTT. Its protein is CASSIGRGRVDTQYF. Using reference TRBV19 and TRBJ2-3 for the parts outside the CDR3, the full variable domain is DGGITQSPKYLFRKEGQNVTLSCEQNLNHDAMYWYRQDPGQGLRLIYYSQIVNDFQKGDIAEGYSVSREKKESFPLTVTSAQKNPTAFYLCASSIGRGRVDTQYFGPGTRLTVL.

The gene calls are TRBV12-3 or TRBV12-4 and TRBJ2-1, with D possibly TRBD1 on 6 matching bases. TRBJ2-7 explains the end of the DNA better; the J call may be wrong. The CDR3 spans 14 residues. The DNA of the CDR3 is TGTGCCAGCAGCCCGGGACAAGACTACAATGAGCAGTACTTC. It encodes CASSPGQDYNEQYF.

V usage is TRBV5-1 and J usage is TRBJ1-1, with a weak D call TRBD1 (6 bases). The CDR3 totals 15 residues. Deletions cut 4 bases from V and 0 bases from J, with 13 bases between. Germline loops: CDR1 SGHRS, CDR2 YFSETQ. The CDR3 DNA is TGCGCCAGCAGCAGAACAGGGTCAATGAACACTGAAGCTTTCTTT. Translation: CASSRTGSMNTEAFF.

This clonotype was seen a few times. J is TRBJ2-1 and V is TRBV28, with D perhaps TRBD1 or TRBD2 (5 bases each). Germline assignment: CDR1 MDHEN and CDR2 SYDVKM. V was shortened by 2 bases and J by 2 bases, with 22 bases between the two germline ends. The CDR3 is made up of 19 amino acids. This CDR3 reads CASSLEAGTATPAYNEQFF. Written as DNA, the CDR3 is TGTGCCAGCAGTTTAGAGGCAGGGACCGCTACCCCTGCCTACAATGAGCAGTTCTTC.

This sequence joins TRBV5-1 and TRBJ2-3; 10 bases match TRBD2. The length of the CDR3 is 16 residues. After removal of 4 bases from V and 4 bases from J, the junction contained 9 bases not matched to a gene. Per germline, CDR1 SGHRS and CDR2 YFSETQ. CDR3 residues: CASSPGLAGDADTQYF. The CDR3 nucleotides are TGCGCCAGCAGCCCCGGGCTAGCGGGAGATGCAGATACGCAGTATTTT.

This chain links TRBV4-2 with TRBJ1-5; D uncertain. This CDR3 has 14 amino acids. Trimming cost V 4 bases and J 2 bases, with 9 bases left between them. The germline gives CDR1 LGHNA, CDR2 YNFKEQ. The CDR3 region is CASSPSVGNQPQHF. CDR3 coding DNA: TGTGCCAGCAGCCCGAGTGTGGGCAATCAGCCCCAGCATTTT.

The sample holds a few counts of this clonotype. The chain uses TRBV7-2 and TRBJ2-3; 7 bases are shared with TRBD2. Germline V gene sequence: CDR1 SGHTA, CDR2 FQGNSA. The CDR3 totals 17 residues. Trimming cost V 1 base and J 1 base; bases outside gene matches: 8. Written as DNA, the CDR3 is TGTGCCAGCAGCTTAGTTGCTACTAGCGTCCGCACAGATACGCAGTATTTT. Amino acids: CASSLVATSVRTDTQYF.

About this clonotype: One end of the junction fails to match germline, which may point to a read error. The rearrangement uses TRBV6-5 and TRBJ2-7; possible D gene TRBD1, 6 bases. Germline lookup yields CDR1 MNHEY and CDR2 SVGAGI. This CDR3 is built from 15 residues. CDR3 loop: CASSYQHGQPYERYF. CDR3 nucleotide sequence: TGTGCCAGCAGTTACCAACACGGACAGCCCTACGAGCGGTACTTC.

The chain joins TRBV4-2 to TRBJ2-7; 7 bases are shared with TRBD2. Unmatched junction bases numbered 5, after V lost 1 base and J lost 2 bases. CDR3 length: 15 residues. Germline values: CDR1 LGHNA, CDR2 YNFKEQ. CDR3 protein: CASSQAGGTPYEQYF. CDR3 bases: TGTGCCAGCAGCCAAGCCGGGGGGACCCCCTACGAGCAGTACTTC.